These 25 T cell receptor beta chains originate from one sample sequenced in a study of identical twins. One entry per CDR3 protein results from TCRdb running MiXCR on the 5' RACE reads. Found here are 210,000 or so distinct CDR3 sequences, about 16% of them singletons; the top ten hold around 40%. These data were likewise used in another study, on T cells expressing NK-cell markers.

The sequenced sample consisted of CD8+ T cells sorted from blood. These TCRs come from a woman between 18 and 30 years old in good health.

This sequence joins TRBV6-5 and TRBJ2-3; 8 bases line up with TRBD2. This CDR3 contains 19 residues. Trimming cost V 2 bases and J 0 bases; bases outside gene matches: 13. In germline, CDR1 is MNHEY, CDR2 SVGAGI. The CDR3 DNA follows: TGTGCCAGCAGTTACCCTAGCGGGTCAATATACGGAAGCACAGATACGCAGTATTTT. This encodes CASSYPSGSIYGSTDTQYF.

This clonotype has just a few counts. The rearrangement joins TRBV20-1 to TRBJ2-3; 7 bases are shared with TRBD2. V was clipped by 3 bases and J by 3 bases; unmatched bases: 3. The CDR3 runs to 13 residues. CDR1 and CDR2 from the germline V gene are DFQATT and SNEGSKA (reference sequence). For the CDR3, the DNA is TGCAGTGCTAGGCGGGGGAGAACAGATACGCAGTATTTT. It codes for CSARRGRTDTQYF.

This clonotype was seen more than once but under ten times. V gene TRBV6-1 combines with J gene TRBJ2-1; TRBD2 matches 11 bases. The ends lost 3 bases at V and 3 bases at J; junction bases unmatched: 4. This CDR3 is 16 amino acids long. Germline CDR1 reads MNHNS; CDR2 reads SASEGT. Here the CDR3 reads CASSDLAGGLYNEQFF. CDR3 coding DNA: TGTGCCAGCAGTGACCTAGCGGGGGGCCTCTACAATGAGCAGTTCTTC.

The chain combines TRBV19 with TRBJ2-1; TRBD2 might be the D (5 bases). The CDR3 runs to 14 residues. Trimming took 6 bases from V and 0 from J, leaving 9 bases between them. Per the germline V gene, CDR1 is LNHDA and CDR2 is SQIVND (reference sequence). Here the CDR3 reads CASRSGSSYNEQFF. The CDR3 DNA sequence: TGTGCCAGTAGATCGGGGAGCTCCTACAATGAGCAGTTCTTC.

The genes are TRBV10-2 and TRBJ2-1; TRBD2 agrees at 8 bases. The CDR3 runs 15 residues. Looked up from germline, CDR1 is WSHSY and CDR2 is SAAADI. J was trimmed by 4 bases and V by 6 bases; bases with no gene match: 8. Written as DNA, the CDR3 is TGCGCCAGCAGCGGGGGGGCGGATCCTTACAATGAGCAGTTCTTC. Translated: CASSGGADPYNEQFF.

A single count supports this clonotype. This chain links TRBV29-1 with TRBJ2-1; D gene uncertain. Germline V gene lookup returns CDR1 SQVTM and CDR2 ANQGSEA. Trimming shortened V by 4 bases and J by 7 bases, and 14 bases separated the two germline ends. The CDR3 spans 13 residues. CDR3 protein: CSVVETVGNEQFF. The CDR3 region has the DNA TGCAGCGTTGTCGAGACGGTGGGGAATGAGCAGTTCTTC.

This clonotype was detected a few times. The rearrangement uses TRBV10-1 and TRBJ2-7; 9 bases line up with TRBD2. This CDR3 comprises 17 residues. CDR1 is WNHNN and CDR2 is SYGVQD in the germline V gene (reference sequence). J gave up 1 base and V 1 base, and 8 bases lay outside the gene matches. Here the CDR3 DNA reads TGCGCCAGCAGTGAGTACATGGGAGCGGGGGGTTCCTACGAGCAGTACTTC. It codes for CASSEYMGAGGSYEQYF.

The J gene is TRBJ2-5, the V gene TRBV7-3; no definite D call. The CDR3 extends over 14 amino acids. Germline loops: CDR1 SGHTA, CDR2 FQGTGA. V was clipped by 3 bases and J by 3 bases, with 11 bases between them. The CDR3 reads CASSLEKAEETQYF. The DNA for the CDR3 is TGTGCCAGCAGCTTGGAGAAAGCTGAAGAGACCCAGTACTTC.

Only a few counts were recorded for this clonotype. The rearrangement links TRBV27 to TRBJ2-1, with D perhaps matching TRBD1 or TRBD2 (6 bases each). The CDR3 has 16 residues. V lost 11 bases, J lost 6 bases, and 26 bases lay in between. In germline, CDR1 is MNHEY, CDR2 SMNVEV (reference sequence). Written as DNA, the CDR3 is TGTGCCTTCCTCTTACCCGGGGGCTACCCCGGCAATGAGCAGTTCTTC. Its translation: CAFLLPGGYPGNEQFF.

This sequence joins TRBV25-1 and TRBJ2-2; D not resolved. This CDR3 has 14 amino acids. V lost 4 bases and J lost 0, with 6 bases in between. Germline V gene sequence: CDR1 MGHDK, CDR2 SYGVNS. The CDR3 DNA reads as TGTGCCAGCAGTGTCGGGTCGAACACCGGGGAGCTGTTTTTT. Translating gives CASSVGSNTGELFF. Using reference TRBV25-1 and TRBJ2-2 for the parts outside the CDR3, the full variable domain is EADIYQTPRYLVIGTGKKITLECSQTMGHDKMYWYQQDPGMELHLIHYSYGVNSTEKGDLSSESTVSRIRTEHFPLTLESARPSHTSQYLCASSVGSNTGELFFGEGSRLTVL.

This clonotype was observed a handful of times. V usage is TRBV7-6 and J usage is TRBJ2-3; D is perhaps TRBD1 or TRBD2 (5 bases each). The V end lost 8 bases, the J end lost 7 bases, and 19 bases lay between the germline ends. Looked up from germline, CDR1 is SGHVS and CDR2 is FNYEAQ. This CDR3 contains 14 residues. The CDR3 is CASATLGVANTQYF. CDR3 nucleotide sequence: TGTGCCAGCGCAACCTTGGGGGTGGCAAATACGCAGTATTTT.

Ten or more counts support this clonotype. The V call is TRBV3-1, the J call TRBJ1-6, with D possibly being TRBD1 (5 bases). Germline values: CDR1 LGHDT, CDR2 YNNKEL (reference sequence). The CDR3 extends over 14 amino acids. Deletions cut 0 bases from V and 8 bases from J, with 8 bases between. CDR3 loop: CASSQEGDYSPLHF. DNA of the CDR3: TGTGCCAGCAGCCAAGAAGGGGACTATTCACCCCTCCACTTT.

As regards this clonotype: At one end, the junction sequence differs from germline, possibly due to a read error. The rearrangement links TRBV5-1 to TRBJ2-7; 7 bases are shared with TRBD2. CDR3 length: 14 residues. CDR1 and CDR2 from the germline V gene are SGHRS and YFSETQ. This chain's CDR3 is CASSFGDYSYGQYF. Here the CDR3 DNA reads TGCGCCAGCAGCTTCGGGGACTATTCCTACGGGCAGTACTTC.

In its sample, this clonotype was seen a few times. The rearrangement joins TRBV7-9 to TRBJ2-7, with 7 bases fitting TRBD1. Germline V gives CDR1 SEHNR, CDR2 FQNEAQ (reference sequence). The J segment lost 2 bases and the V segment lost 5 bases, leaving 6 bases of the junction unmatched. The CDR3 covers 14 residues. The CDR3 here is CASSHGQVTYEQYF. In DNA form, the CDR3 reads TGTGCCAGCAGCCATGGACAGGTTACCTACGAGCAGTACTTC.

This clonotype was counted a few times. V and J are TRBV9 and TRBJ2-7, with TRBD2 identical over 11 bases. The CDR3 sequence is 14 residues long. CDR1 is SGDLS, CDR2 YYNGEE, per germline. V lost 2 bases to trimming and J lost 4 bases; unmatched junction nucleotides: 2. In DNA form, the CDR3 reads TGTGCCAGCAGCGTCGGGACTAGCGGTTACGAGCAGTACTTC. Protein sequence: CASSVGTSGYEQYF. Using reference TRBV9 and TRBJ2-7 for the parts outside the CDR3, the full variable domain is DSGVTQTPKHLITATGQRVTLRCSPRSGDLSVYWYQQSLDQGLQFLIQYYNGEERAKGNILERFSAQQFPDLHSELNLSSLELGDSALYFCASSVGTSGYEQYFGPGTRLTVT.

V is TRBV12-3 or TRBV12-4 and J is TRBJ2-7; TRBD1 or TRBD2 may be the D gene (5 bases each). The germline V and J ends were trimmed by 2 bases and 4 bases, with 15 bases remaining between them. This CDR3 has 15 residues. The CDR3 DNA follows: TGTGCCAGCAGTTTATTAGGGGACGGATTTTACGAGCAGTACTTC. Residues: CASSLLGDGFYEQYF.

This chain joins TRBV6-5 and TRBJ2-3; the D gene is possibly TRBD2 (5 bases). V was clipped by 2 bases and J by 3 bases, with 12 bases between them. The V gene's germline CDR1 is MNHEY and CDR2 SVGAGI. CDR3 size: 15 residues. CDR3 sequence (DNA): TGTGCCAGCAGTTACACTAGTTCCGAAACAGATACGCAGTATTTT. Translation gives CASSYTSSETDTQYF.

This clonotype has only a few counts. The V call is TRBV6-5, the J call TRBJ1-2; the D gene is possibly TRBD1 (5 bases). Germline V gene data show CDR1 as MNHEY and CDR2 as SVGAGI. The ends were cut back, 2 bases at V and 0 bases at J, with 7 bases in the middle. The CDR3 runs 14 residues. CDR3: CASSYGGANYGYTF. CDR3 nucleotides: TGTGCCAGCAGTTACGGGGGTGCTAACTATGGCTACACCTTC.

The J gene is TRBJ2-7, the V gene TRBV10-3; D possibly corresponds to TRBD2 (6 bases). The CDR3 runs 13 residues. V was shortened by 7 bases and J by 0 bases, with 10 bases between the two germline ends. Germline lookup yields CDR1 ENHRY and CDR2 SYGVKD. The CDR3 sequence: CAIKGGDSYEQYF. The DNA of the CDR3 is TGTGCCATCAAGGGCGGGGACTCCTACGAGCAGTACTTC.

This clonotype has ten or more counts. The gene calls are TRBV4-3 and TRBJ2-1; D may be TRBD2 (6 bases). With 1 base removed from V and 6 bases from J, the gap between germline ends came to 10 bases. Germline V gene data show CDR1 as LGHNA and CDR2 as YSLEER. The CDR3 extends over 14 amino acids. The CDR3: CASSQAEGLNEQFF. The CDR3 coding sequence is TGCGCCAGCAGCCAAGCGGAGGGCCTCAATGAGCAGTTCTTC.

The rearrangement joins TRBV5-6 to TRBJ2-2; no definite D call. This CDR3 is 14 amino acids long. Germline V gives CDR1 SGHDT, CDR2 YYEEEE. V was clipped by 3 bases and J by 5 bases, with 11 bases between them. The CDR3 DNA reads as TGTGCCAGCAGCTCCGACATGTTAACCGGGGAGCTGTTTTTT. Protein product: CASSSDMLTGELFF. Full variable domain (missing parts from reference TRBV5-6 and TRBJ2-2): DAGVTQSPTHLIKTRGQQVTLRCSPKSGHDTVSWYQQALGQGPQFIFQYYEEEERQRGNFPDRFSGHQFPNYSSELNVNALLLGDSALYLCASSSDMLTGELFFGEGSRLTVL.

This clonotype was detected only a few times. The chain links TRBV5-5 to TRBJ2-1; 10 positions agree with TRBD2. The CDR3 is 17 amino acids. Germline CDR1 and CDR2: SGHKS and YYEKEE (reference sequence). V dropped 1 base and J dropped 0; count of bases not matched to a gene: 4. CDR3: CASSLRLAGVSYNEQFF. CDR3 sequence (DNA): TGTGCCAGCAGCTTGAGGCTAGCGGGAGTCTCCTACAATGAGCAGTTCTTC.

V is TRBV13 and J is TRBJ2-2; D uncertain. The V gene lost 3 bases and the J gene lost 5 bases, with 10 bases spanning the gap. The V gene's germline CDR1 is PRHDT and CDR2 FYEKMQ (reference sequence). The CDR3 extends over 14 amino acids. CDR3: CASSFSTGTGELFF. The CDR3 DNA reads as TGTGCCAGCAGCTTTTCCACCGGGACCGGGGAGCTGTTTTTT.

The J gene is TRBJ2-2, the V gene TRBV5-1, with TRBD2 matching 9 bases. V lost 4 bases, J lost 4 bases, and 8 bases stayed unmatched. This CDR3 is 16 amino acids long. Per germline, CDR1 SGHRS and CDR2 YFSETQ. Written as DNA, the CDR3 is TGCGCCAGCAGCGACCCCCCTAGCGGGGTCACCGGGGAGCTGTTTTTT. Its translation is CASSDPPSGVTGELFF.

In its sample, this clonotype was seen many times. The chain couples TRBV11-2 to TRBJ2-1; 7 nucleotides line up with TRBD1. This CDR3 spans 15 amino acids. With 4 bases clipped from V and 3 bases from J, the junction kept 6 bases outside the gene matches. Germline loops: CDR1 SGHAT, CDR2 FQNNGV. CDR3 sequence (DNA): TGTGCCAGCAGCTACTCCGGGACAGTCTACAATGAGCAGTTCTTC. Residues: CASSYSGTVYNEQFF.